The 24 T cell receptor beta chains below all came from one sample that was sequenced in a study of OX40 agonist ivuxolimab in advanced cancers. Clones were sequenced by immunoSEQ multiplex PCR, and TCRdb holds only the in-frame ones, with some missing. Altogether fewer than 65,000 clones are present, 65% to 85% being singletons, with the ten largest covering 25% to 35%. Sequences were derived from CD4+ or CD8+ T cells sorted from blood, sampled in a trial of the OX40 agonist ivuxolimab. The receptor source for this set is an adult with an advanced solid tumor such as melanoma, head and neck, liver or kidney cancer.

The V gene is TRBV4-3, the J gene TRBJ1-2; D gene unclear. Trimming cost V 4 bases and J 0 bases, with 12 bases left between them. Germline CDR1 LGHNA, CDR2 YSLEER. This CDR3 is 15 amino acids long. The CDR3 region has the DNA TGCGCCAGCAGCCGAGACCGACCGCCTAACTATGGCTACACCTTC. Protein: CASSRDRPPNYGYTF.

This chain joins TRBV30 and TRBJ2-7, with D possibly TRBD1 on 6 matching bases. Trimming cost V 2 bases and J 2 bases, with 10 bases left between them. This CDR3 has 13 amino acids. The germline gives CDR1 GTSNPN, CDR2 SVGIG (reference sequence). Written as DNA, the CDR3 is TGTGCCTGGAGTAGGGACACCACCTACGAGCAGTACTTC. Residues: CAWSRDTTYEQYF.

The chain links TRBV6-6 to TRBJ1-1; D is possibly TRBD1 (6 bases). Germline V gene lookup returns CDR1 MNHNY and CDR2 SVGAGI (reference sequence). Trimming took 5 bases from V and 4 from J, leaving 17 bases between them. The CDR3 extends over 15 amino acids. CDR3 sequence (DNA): TGTGCCAGCAGTCGTCAACAGGGTGGGGTCACTGAAGCTTTCTTT. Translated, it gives CASSRQQGGVTEAFF.

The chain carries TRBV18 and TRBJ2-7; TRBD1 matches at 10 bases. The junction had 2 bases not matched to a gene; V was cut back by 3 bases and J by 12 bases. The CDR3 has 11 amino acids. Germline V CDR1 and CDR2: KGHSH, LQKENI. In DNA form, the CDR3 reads TGTGCCAGCTCACCGGGACAGGGGTGGTACTTC. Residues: CASSPGQGWYF.

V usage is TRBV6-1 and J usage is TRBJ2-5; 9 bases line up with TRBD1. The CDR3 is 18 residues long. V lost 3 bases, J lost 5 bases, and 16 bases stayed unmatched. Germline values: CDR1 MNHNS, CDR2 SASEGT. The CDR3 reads CASSEEGDRVGVRETQYF. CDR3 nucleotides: TGTGCCAGCAGTGAGGAAGGGGACAGGGTGGGGGTAAGGGAGACCCAGTACTTC.

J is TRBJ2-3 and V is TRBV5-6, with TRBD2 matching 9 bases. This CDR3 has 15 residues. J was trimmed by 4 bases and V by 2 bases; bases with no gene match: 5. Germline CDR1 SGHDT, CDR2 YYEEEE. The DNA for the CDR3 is TGTGCCAGCAGCTTAGTAGCGGGGGCATCAGATACGCAGTATTTT. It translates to CASSLVAGASDTQYF.

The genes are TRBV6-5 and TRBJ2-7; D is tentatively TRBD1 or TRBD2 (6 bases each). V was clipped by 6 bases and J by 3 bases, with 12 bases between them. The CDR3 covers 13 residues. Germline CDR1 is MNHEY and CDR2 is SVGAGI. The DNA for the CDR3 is TGTGCCAGCAGGGGACTGGACAGCTACGAGCAGTACTTC. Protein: CASRGLDSYEQYF.

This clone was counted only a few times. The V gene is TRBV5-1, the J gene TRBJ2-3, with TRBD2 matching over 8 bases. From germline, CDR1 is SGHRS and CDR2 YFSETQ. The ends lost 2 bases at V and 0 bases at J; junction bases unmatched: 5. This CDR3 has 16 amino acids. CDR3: CASSLGLAESTDTQYF. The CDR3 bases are TGCGCCAGCAGCTTAGGACTAGCAGAAAGCACAGATACGCAGTATTTT.

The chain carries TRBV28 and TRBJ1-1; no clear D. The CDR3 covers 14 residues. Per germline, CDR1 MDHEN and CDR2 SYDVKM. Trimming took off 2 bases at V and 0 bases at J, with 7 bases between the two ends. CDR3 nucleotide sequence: TGTGCCAGCAGTTTAGGAAAGGTGAACACTGAAGCTTTCTTT. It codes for CASSLGKVNTEAFF. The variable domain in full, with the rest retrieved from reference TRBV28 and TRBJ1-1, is DVKVTQSSRYLVKRTGEKVFLECVQDMDHENMFWYRQDPGLGLRLIYFSYDVKMKEKGDIPEGYSVSREKKERFSLILESASTNQTSMYLCASSLGKVNTEAFFGQGTRLTVV.

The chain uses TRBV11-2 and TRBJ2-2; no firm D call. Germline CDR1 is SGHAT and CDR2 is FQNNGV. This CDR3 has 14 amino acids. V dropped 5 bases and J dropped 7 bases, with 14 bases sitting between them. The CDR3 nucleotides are TGTGCCAGCAGCGACGGACCCAAGGGCGGGGAGCTGTTTTTT. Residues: CASSDGPKGGELFF.

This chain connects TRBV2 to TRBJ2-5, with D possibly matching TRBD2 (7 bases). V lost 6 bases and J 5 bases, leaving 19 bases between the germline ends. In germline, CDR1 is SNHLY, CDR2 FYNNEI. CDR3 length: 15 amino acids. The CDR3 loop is CASSPLGGRRETQYF. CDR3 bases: TGTGCCAGCAGCCCCTTGGGGGGGCGGCGGGAGACCCAGTACTTC.

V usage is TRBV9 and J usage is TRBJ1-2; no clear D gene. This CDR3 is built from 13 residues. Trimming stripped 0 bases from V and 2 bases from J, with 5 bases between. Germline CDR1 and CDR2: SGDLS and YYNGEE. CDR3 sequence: CASSVDSNYGYTF. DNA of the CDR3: TGTGCCAGCAGCGTAGACAGCAACTATGGCTACACCTTC.

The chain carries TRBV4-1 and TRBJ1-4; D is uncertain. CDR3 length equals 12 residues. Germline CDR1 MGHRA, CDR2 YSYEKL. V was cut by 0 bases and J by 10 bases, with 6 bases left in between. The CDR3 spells CASSQDRGKLFF. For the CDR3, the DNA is TGCGCCAGCAGCCAAGATAGAGGAAAACTGTTTTTT.

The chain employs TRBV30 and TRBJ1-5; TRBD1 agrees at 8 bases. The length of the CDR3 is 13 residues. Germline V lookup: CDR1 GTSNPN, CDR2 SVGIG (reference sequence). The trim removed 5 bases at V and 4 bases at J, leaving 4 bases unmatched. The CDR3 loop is CAWATGGNQPQHF. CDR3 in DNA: TGTGCCTGGGCAACAGGGGGTAATCAGCCCCAGCATTTT.

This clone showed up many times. CDR3 in amino acids: CASTDPRRRGEKLFF. CDR3 sequence (DNA): TGTGCCAGCACGGACCCCCGGCGGCGCGGTGAAAAACTGTTTTTT. V is TRBV2 and J is TRBJ1-4, with D unclear. Germline CDR1 reads SNHLY; CDR2 reads FYNNEI. Trimming removed 7 bases from V and 7 bases from J, with 19 bases in between. This CDR3 region has 15 residues.

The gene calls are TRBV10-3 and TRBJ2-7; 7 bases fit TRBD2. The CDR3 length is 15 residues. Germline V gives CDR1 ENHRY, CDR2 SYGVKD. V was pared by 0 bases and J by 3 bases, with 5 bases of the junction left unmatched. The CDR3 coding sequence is TGTGCCATCAGTGAGTCCGCCGCGGGGGACTACGAGCAGTACTTC. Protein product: CAISESAAGDYEQYF.

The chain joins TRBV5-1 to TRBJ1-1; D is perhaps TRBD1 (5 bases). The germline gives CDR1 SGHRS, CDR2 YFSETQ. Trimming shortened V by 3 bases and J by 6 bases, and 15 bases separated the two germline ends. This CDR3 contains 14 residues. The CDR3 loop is CASSWRDSGAEAFF. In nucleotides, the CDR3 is TGCGCCAGCAGCTGGCGGGACTCCGGGGCTGAAGCTTTCTTT.

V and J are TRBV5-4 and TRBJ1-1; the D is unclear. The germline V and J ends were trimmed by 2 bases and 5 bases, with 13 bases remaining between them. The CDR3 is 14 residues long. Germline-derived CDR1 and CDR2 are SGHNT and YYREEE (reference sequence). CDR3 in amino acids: CASSLELRGTEAFF. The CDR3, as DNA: TGTGCCAGCAGCTTAGAATTGCGGGGAACTGAAGCTTTCTTT.

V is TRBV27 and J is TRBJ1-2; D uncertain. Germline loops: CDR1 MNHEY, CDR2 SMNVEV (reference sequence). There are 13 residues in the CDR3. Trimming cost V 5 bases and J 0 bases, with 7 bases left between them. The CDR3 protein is CASSIGANYGYTF. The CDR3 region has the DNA TGTGCCAGCAGTATTGGGGCTAACTATGGCTACACCTTC.

CDR3 in amino acids: CASSEVSAGYYNEQFF. As DNA, the CDR3 is TGTGCCAGCAGTGAAGTTTCGGCAGGGTACTACAATGAGCAGTTCTTC. J is TRBJ2-1 and V is TRBV6-1; a possible D gene is TRBD1 (5 bases). CDR1 is MNHNS and CDR2 is SASEGT in the germline V gene. This CDR3 has 16 amino acids. The ends were cut back, 1 base at V and 3 bases at J, with 13 bases in the middle.

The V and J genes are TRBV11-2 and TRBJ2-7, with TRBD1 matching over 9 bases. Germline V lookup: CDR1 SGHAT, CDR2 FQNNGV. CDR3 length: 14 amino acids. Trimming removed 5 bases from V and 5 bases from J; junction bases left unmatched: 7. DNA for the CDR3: TGTGCCAGCAGCCATGGGACAGGGCAGAACGAGCAGTACTTC. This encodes CASSHGTGQNEQYF.

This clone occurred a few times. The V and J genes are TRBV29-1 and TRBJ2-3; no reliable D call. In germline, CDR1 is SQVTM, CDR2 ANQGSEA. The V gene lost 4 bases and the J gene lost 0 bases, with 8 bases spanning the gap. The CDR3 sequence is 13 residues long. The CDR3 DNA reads TGCAGCGTTGTGCAGTGGAGCACAGATACGCAGTATTTT. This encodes CSVVQWSTDTQYF.

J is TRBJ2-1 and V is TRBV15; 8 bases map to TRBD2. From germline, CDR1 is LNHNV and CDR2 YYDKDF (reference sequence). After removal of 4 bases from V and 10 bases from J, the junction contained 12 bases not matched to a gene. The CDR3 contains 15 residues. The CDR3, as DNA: TGTGCCACCAGCATCCTCGCGGGAGGCACAAGGGAGCAGTTCTTC. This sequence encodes CATSILAGGTREQFF.

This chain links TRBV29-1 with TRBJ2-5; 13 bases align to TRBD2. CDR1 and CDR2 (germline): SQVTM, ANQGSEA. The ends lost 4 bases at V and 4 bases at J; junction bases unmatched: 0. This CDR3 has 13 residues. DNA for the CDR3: TGCAGCGTTGGACTAGCGGGAGGAGAGACCCAGTACTTC. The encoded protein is CSVGLAGGETQYF.